The clone carrying this TCR beta chain was recorded a few times. Its antigen remains unknown. Cultured CD4+ T cell DNA underwent sequencing with the Oncomine TCR Beta short-read assay. MiXCR, run by TCRdb on the PCR reads, gives a single entry per CDR3 protein. The sample lists about 20,000 distinct CDR3 sequences, approximately 50% seen once, with about 10% in the top ten. The sample is drawn from a study of vaccination and CD4 T cells after COVID-19. Across the study: The stimulus for the cells was overlapping spike peptides derived from SARS-CoV-2, HCoV-NL63, HCoV-OC43 and HCoV-229E.

As to treatment: roughly ten-day PBMC culture with coronavirus spike peptide pools or control peptides (ViraFEST assay). Researchers grew the cells for under 11 days and then pulled out CD4+ T cells by negative selection. The CDR3 contains 16 residues. Germline assignment: CDR1 SEHNR and CDR2 FQNEAQ (reference sequence). The V segment lost 4 bases and the J segment 0 bases; nucleotides outside the gene matches: 5. Findings and caveats of the study: Relatively small numbers of convalescent patients were studied, with no early post-infection timepoints included. From about 20 to 38, the median of SARS-CoV-2-reactive clonotypes rose without reaching significance.

The V gene is TRBV7-9, the J gene TRBJ2-3; 9 nucleotides agree with TRBD2. This receptor was taken from a human donor who had recovered from COVID-19. The sample consisted of CD4+ T cells from blood, cultured in vitro. The CDR3 region is CASSYGLALSTDTQYF. The CDR3 DNA follows: TGTGCCAGCAGCTATGGACTAGCGTTAAGCACAGATACGCAGTATTTT. Full variable domain (outside the CDR3, taken from reference TRBV7-9 and TRBJ2-3): DTGVSQNPRHKITKRGQNVTFRCDPISEHNRLYWYRQTLGQGPEFLTYFQNEAQLEKSRLLSDRFSAERPKGSFSTLEIQRTEQGDSAMYLCASSYGLALSTDTQYFGPGTRLTVL.